These 7 T cell receptor beta chains were sequenced from one sample in a study of cytomegalovirus exposure and HLA in healthy donors. With 60 Vbeta and 13 Jbeta primers, the PCR was carried out. Clones were read by immunoSEQ multiplex PCR, and TCRdb kept only the in-frame ones, dropping some. The sample shows about 200,000 clones, 70% to 80% of them seen only once. The sequenced sample consisted of PBMCs. The receptors originated from a woman aged 45-65 years in good health and CMV-seronegative.

This chain uses TRBV7-3 with TRBJ2-5; 11 nucleotides line up with TRBD2. The V segment lost 5 bases and the J segment 3 bases; nucleotides outside the gene matches: 5. The CDR3 loop spans 15 amino acids. CDR1 and CDR2 (germline): SGHTA, FQGTGA. DNA for the CDR3: TGTGCCAGCAGCCTTAGCGGGGGGGCTAAAGAGACCCAGTACTTC. Translation gives CASSLSGGAKETQYF.

V and J are TRBV6-1 and TRBJ2-7; tentatively, D is TRBD1 (6 bases). The CDR3 length is 15 residues. V dropped 8 bases and J dropped 5 bases, with 22 bases sitting between them. The germline gives CDR1 MNHNS, CDR2 SASEGT. In DNA, the CDR3 is TGTGCCAGCTCCCGGGTTGGGGGCGTGCGAAACGAGCAGTACTTC. Protein: CASSRVGGVRNEQYF.

A single count supports this clone. The chain employs TRBV28 and TRBJ2-7, with 8 nucleotides matching TRBD1. Germline V gives CDR1 MDHEN, CDR2 SYDVKM. This CDR3 comprises 20 residues. Trimming cost V 5 bases and J 4 bases; bases outside gene matches: 25. This CDR3 reads CASSEPGTGREGVLGYEQYF. CDR3 nucleotide sequence: TGTGCCAGCAGTGAACCGGGGACAGGTCGAGAGGGTGTATTGGGGTACGAGCAGTACTTC.

V and J are TRBV18 and TRBJ2-7; perhaps TRBD2 as D (5 bases). The CDR3 spans 11 residues. Per the germline V gene, CDR1 is KGHSH and CDR2 is LQKENI. Trimming took off 5 bases at V and 5 bases at J, with 7 bases between the two ends. The CDR3 sequence: CASSAGDEQYF. The CDR3 DNA sequence: TGTGCCAGCTCAGCCGGGGACGAGCAGTACTTC.

This chain connects TRBV11-1 to TRBJ2-7, with D possibly matching TRBD1 (6 bases). The CDR3 is 14 amino acids. Germline V gives CDR1 SGHAT, CDR2 FQDESV (reference sequence). Trimming stripped 4 bases from V and 2 bases from J, with 12 bases between. CDR3 sequence: CASSSYRAPYEQYF. CDR3 nucleotide sequence: TGTGCCAGCAGCTCGTACAGGGCTCCCTACGAGCAGTACTTC.

This clone was observed a handful of times. This chain connects TRBV4-2 to TRBJ1-5; TRBD1 is a possible D gene (6 bases). Between the trimmed V and J ends, which lost 4 bases and 1 base, there was a span of 14 bases. There are 16 residues in the CDR3. Germline-derived CDR1 and CDR2 are LGHNA and YNFKEQ. CDR3 region: CASSPGQILSNQPQHF. For the CDR3, the DNA is TGTGCCAGCAGCCCAGGACAGATTCTGAGCAATCAGCCCCAGCATTTT.

This clone has more than one count but fewer than ten. The V call is TRBV5-6, the J call TRBJ2-3; D perhaps matches TRBD2 (5 bases). The V gene's germline CDR1 is SGHDT and CDR2 YYEEEE. CDR3 size: 11 residues. Trimming shortened V by 3 bases and J by 6 bases, and 5 bases separated the two germline ends. The CDR3 loop is CASSWEDTQYF. In DNA form, the CDR3 reads TGTGCCAGCAGCTGGGAGGATACGCAGTATTTT.